This T cell receptor (beta chain) emerged from a study of OX40 agonist ivuxolimab in advanced cancers. Study information: Every 2 weeks, patients got intravenous ivuxolimab at one of six dose levels (0.01-10 mg/kg). Having had anti-PD-1, anti-PD-L1 or anti-CTLA-4 therapy before was allowed, and approximately 40% had some. Partial responses were achieved by three patients: one hepatocellular carcinoma, two cutaneous melanoma.

Data came from immunoSEQ multiplex PCR; TCRdb stores just in-frame clones and leaves some out. The sample has about 58,000 clones, approximately 91% seen once; the top ten hold about 1.8%. V was pared by 5 bases and J by 8 bases, with 19 bases between. The CDR3 loop spans 15 amino acids. CDR1 and CDR2 from the germline V gene are SGHTA and FQGNSA. The receptor's source is an adult with an advanced solid tumor such as melanoma, head and neck, liver or kidney cancer. Material: CD4+ or CD8+ T cells sorted from blood, obtained in a trial of the OX40 agonist ivuxolimab. The chain links TRBV7-2 to TRBJ2-1; weak D call: TRBD2 (6 bases). The DNA for the CDR3 is TGTGCCAGCAGCGGCGGGGTGGGGTCTCGGGATGAGCAGTTCTTC. Translated, it gives CASSGGVGSRDEQFF.